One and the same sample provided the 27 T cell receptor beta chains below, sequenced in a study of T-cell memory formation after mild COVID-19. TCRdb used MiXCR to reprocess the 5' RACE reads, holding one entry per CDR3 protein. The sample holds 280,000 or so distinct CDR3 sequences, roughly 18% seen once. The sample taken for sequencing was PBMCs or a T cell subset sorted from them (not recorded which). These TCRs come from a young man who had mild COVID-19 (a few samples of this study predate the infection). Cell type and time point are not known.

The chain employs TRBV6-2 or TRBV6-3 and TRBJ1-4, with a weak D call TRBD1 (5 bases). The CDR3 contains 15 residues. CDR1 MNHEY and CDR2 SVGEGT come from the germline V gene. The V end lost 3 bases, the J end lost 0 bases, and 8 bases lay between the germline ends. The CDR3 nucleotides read TGTGCCAGCAGTTATGGGACGACAACTAATGAAAAACTGTTTTTT. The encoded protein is CASSYGTTTNEKLFF.

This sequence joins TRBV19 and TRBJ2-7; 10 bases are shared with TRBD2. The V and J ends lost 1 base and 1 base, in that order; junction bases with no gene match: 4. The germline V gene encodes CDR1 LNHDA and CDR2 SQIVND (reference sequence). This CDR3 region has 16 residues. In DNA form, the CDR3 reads TGTGCCAGTAGTATAGCTGCTAGCGGGGGTTCCTACGAGCAGTACTTC. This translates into CASSIAASGGSYEQYF.

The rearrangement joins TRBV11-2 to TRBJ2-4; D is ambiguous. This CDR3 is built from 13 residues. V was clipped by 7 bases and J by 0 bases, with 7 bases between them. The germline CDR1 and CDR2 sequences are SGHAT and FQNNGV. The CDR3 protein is CASTTLAKNIQYF. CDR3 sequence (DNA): TGTGCCAGCACCACCCTAGCCAAAAACATTCAGTACTTC.

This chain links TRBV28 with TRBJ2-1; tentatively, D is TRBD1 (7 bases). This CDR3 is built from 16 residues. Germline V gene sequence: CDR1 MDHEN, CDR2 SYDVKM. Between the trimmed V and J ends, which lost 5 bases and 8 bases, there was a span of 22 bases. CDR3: CASSLPPPGGPYEQFF. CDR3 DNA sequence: TGTGCCAGCAGTCTCCCTCCTCCAGGGGGGCCCTATGAGCAGTTCTTC. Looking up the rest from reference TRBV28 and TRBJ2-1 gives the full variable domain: DVKVTQSSRYLVKRTGEKVFLECVQDMDHENMFWYRQDPGLGLRLIYFSYDVKMKEKGDIPEGYSVSREKKERFSLILESASTNQTSMYLCASSLPPPGGPYEQFFGPGTRLTVL.

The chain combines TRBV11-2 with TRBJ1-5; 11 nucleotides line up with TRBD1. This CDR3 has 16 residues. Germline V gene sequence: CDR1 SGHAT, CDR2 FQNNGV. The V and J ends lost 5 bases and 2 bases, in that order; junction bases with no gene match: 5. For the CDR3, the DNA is TGTGCCAGCAGCCCGGGACAGGGGGAAGGCAATCAGCCCCAGCATTTT. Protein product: CASSPGQGEGNQPQHF.

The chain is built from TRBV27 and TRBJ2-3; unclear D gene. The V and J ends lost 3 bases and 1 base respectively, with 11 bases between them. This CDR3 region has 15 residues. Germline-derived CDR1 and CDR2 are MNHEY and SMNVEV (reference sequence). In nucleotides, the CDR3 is TGTGCCAGCAGTTTTCGGACCGCCCGCACAGATACGCAGTATTTT. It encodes CASSFRTARTDTQYF.

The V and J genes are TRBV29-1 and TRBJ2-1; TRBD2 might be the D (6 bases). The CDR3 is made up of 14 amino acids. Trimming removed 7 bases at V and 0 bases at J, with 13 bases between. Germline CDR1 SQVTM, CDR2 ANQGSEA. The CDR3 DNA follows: TGCAGCGGCGGGACTCCGAGCTCCTACAATGAGCAGTTCTTC. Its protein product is CSGGTPSSYNEQFF.

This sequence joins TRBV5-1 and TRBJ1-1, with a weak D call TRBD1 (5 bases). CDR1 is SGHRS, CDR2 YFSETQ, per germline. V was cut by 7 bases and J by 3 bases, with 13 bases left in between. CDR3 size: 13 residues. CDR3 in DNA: TGCGCCAGCGGGGGGAGTGACGACACTGAAGCTTTCTTT. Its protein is CASGGSDDTEAFF.

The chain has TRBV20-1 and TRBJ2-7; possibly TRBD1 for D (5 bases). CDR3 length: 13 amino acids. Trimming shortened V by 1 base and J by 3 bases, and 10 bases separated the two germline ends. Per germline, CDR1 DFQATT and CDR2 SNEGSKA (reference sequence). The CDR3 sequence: CSARGERGYEQYF. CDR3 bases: TGCAGTGCTAGAGGTGAAAGGGGCTACGAGCAGTACTTC.

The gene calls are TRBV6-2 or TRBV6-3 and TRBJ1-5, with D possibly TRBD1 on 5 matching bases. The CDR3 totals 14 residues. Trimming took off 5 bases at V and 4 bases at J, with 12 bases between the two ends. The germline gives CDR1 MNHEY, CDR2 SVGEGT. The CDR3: CASSPQGGNQPQHF. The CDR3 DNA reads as TGTGCCAGCAGTCCTCAGGGTGGGAATCAGCCCCAGCATTTT.

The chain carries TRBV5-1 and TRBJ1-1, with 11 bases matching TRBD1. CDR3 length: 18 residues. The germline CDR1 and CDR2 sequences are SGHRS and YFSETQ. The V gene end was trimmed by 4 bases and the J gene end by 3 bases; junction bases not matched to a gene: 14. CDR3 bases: TGCGCCAGCAGCCGCCGGACAGGGGGCGTTGAAAGGTACACTGAAGCTTTCTTT. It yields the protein CASSRRTGGVERYTEAFF.

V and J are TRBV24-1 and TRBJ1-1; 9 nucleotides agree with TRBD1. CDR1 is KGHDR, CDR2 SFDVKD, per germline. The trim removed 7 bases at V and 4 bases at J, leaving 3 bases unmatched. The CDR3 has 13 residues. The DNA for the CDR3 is TGTGCCACCAGACAGGGGGCGGGCACTGAAGCTTTCTTT. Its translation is CATRQGAGTEAFF.

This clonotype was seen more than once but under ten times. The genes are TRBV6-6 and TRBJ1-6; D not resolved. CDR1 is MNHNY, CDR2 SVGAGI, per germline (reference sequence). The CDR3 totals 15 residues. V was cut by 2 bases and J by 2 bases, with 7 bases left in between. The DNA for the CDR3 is TGTGCCAGCAGTTACCCGTTCGCCTATAATTCACCCCTCCACTTT. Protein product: CASSYPFAYNSPLHF.

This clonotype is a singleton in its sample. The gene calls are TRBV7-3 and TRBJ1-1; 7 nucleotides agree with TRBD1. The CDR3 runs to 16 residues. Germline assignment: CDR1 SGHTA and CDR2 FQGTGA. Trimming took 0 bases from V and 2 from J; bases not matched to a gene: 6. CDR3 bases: TGTGCCAGCAGCTTAACACCGACAGGGCGTAACACTGAAGCTTTCTTT. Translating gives CASSLTPTGRNTEAFF.

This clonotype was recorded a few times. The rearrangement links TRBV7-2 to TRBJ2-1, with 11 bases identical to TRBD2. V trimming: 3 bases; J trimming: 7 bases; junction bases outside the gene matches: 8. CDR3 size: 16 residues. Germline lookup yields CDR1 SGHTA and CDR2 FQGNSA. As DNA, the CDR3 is TGTGCCAGCAGCTTCCTGTCTAGCGGGGGGAGGAATGAGCAGTTCTTC. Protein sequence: CASSFLSSGGRNEQFF.

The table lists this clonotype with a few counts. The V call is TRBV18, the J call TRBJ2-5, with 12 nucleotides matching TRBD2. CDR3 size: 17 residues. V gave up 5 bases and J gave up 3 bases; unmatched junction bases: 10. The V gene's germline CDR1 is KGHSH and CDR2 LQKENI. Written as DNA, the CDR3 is TGTGCCAGCTCAAGGGGGACTAGCGGGTCCTCAGAAGAGACCCAGTACTTC. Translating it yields CASSRGTSGSSEETQYF.

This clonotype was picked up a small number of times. The CDR3 bases are TGTGCCAGCAGCTGGTCGGGACTAGCGGCCCGAGATACGCAGTATTTT. Amino acids: CASSWSGLAARDTQYF. The J gene is TRBJ2-3, the V gene TRBV7-2; 11 bases agree with TRBD2. Trimming cost V 4 bases and J 5 bases; bases outside gene matches: 8. Germline loops: CDR1 SGHTA, CDR2 FQGNSA. There are 16 residues in the CDR3. The complete variable domain, with remaining parts taken from reference TRBV7-2 and TRBJ2-3, reads GAGVSQSPSNKVTEKGKDVELRCDPISGHTALYWYRQSLGQGLEFLIYFQGNSAPDKSGLPSDRFSAERTGGSVSTLTIQRTQQEDSAVYLCASSWSGLAARDTQYFGPGTRLTVL.

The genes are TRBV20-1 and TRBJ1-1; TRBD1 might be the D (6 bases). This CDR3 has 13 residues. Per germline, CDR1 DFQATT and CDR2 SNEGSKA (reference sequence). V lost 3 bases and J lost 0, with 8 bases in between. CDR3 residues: CSARGALNTEAFF. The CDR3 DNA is TGCAGTGCTAGGGGGGCGCTGAACACTGAAGCTTTCTTT.

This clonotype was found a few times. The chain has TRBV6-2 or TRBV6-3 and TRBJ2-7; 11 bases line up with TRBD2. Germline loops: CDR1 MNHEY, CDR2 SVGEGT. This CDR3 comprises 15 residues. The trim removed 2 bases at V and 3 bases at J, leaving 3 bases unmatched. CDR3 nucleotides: TGTGCCAGCAGTTACGGTCTAGCGGGGGGCTACGAGCAGTACGTC. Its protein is CASSYGLAGGYEQYV.

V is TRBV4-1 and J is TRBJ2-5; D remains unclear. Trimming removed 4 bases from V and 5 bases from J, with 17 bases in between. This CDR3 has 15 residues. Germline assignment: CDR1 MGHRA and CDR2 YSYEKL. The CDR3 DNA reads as TGCGCCAGCAGCCGTAGTACCAGTGGATCGGAGACCCAGTACTTC. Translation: CASSRSTSGSETQYF.

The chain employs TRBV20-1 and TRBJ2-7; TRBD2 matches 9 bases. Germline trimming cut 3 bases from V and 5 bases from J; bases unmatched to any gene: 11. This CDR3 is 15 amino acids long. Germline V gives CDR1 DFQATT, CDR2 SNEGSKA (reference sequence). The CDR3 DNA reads TGCAGTGCTAGCTCGGGCGGGGGGGTGTACCACGAGCAGTACTTC. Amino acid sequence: CSASSGGGVYHEQYF.

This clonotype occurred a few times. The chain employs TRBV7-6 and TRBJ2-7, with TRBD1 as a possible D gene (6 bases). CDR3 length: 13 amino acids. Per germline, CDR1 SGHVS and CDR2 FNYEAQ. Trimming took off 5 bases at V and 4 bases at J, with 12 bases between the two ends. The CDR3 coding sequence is TGTGCCAGCAGCCAACAGGGCGGGTACGAGCAGTACTTC. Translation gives CASSQQGGYEQYF.

DNA for the CDR3: TGTGCCAGCAGTTACTCCAGCGTCCTCCAGGGTCGAGCTTTCTTT. Residues: CASSYSSVLQGRAFF. The V and J genes are TRBV6-5 and TRBJ1-1; D perhaps matches TRBD1 (5 bases). Germline loops: CDR1 MNHEY, CDR2 SVGAGI. The CDR3 spans 15 residues. V lost 0 bases and J 10 bases, leaving 18 bases between the germline ends.

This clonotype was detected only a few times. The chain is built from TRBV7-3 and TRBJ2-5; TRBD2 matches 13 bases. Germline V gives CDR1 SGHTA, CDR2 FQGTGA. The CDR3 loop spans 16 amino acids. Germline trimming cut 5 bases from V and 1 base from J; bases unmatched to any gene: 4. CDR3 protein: CASSNGTSGAQETQYF. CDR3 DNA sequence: TGTGCCAGCAGCAATGGGACTAGCGGGGCCCAAGAGACCCAGTACTTC.

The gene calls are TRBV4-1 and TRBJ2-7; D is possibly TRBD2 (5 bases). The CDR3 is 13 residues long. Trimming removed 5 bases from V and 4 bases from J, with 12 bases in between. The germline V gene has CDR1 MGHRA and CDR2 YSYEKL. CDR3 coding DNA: TGCGCCAGCAGCTATCCCGGGATTTACGAGCAGTACTTC. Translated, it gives CASSYPGIYEQYF.

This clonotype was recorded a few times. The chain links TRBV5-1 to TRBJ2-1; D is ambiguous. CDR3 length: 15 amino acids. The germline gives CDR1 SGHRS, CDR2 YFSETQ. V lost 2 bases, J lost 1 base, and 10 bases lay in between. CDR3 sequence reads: CASSFAPVSYNEQFF. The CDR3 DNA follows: TGCGCCAGCAGCTTCGCGCCTGTGTCCTACAATGAGCAGTTCTTC.

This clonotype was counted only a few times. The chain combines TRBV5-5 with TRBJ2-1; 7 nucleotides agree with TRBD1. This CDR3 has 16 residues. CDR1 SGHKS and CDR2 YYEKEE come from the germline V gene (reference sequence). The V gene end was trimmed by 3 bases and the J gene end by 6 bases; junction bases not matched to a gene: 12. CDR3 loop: CASSSRDSQVVNEQFF. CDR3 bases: TGTGCCAGCAGCTCAAGGGACAGCCAAGTAGTCAATGAGCAGTTCTTC.